The text below deals with one T cell receptor (beta chain). What it binds is not known. This record belongs to a study of cytomegalovirus exposure and HLA in healthy donors. Study information: An earlier analysis found fewer than 140 million unique TCR beta sequences from about 190 million T cells. Researchers found that about four fifths of under 450 genotyped donors fell within the Caucasian-associated ancestry cluster. General study findings and limits: Diagnosis of cytomegalovirus status made by the classifier reportedly showed high specificity and sensitivity.

Germline V gene lookup returns CDR1 MNHEY and CDR2 SMNVEV (reference sequence). V was pared by 6 bases and J by 5 bases, with 20 bases between. The CDR3 is made up of 15 amino acids. PCR was performed using 60 Vbeta and 13 Jbeta primers. Measured with immunoSEQ multiplex PCR; TCRdb has only the in-frame clones, and not every one. Of 95,000 to 100,000 clones listed, about 80% are singletons. Specimen: PBMCs. This sequence was found in a man between 40 and 49 years old in good health and CMV-seronegative. The genes are TRBV27 and TRBJ2-7; maybe TRBD2 (5 bases). DNA of the CDR3: TGTGCCAGCAGAGGCCTCTTTGAGGGAGAGCACGAGCAGTACTTC. It codes for CASRGLFEGEHEQYF.